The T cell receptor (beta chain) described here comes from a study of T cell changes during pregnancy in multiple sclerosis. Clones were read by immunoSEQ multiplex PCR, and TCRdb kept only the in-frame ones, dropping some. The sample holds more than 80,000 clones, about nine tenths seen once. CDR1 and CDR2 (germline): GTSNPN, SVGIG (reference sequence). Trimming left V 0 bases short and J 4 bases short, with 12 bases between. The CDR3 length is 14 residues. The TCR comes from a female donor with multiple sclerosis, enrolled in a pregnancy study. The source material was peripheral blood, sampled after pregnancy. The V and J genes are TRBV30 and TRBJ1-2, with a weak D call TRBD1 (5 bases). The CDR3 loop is CAWSVGAGGYGYTF. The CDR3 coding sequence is TGTGCCTGGAGTGTCGGAGCGGGGGGCTATGGCTACACCTTC.